The entry below gives a single T cell receptor beta chain sequence along with its context. The antigen is not known. This record comes from a study of CD8+ T cells in alopecia areata. About the study: Tofacitinib ran for 6 to 18 months before 6 months off drug. Findings of the study overall: During tofacitinib treatment, many expanded lesional clones remained in scalp and blood.

Documented treatment: oral pan-JAK inhibitor, 5-10 mg twice daily. With V trimmed by 3 bases and J by 8 bases, 8 bases remained unmatched. CDR3 length: 14 residues. Germline V gives CDR1 LNHDA, CDR2 SQIVND (reference sequence). Investigators isolated RNA and reverse transcribed it into cDNA to act as the sequencing template. Only in-frame clones appear in the TCRdb table, and some are missing; sequencing was by immunoSEQ multiplex PCR. The profile covers around 150,000 clones, with 82% appearing a single time and roughly 25% taken by the ten largest. This chain joins TRBV19 and TRBJ1-2; 8 positions agree with TRBD1. The TCR sequence derives from a human donor with alopecia areata. Here the sequenced sample was CD8+ T cells sorted from blood, taken at week 4, from a patient treated with tofacitinib. CDR3 sequence: CASSMGQGAAGYTF. The DNA of the CDR3 is TGTGCCAGTAGTATGGGGCAGGGGGCTGCAGGCTACACCTTC.